The 27 T cell receptor beta chains below all came from one sample that was sequenced in a study of follicular helper T cells after annual influenza vaccination. Indicated time point: 2015-2016 season, pre-vaccination. The table came from immunoSEQ multiplex PCR; TCRdb's copy has only in-frame clones and leaves some out. The repertoire includes 9,000 or so clones, over 80% of them detected once, and about 1.5% sits in the top ten. Here the sequenced sample was CXCR5+ CD38- circulating T follicular helper cells from blood, taken on the day of influenza vaccination. Subset of the sample: circulating Tfh, non-naive CD4+CXCR5+PD-1+ (ICOS+CD38+ or ICOS-CD38-). These receptors all stem from an adult who received the influenza vaccine.

This clone has a handful of counts. The chain joins TRBV4-2 to TRBJ2-7; no firm D call. Germline CDR1 and CDR2: LGHNA and YNFKEQ. This CDR3 has 12 amino acids. Trimming took 0 bases from V and 7 from J, leaving 7 bases between them. CDR3 in DNA: TGTGCCAGCAGCCAAGAGGGGTGGGAGCAGTACTTC. This encodes CASSQEGWEQYF.

This clone was seen just once. The chain has TRBV6-1 and TRBJ1-2, with 11 bases matching TRBD1. CDR3 length: 15 amino acids. Germline assignment: CDR1 MNHNS and CDR2 SASEGT. Germline trimming cut 4 bases from V and 8 bases from J; bases unmatched to any gene: 9. CDR3 bases: TGTGCCAGCAGTGCGTCTGGACAGGGGGCACGGGGCTACACCTTC. Its translation: CASSASGQGARGYTF.

This chain joins TRBV10-3 and TRBJ2-3; no firm D call. Trimming cost V 4 bases and J 3 bases, with 8 bases left between them. The CDR3 is 13 amino acids. CDR1 and CDR2 (germline): ENHRY, SYGVKD. The CDR3 protein is CAISVVGTDTQYF. Here the CDR3 DNA reads TGTGCCATCAGTGTGGTCGGAACAGATACGCAGTATTTT.

The chain links TRBV14 to TRBJ2-7; no clear D. CDR1 and CDR2 from the germline V gene are SGHDN and FVKESK. V lost 3 bases and J lost 7, with 13 bases in between. This CDR3 comprises 13 residues. CDR3 in amino acids: CASSQRQFGEQYF. CDR3 bases: TGTGCCAGCAGCCAGCGACAATTTGGTGAGCAGTACTTC. The complete variable domain, with remaining parts taken from reference TRBV14 and TRBJ2-7, reads EAGVTQFPSHSVIEKGQTVTLRCDPISGHDNLYWYRRVMGKEIKFLLHFVKESKQDESGMPNNRFLAERTGGTYSTLKVQPAELEDSGVYFCASSQRQFGEQYFGPGTRLTVT.

This clone occurred once. The rearrangement joins TRBV5-8 to TRBJ2-7, with 12 bases identical to TRBD2. The trim removed 0 bases at V and 6 bases at J, leaving 7 bases unmatched. This CDR3 region has 16 residues. The germline CDR1 and CDR2 sequences are SGHTS and YDEGEE. DNA for the CDR3: TGTGCCAGCAGCTTGGGTAGACTAGCGGGAGAAGGCGAGCAGTACTTC. Translation gives CASSLGRLAGEGEQYF.

The chain's CDR3 is CASSFGLYEQYF. The CDR3 DNA reads TGTGCCAGCAGCTTCGGTCTTTACGAGCAGTACTTC. The V gene is TRBV11-2, the J gene TRBJ2-7; D is undetermined. Germline V gene data show CDR1 as SGHAT and CDR2 as FQNNGV. There are 12 residues in the CDR3. Trimming removed 3 bases at V and 4 bases at J, with 7 bases between.

The rearrangement uses TRBV5-4 and TRBJ2-7; 7 positions agree with TRBD1. Trimming at V came to 0 bases and at J to 3 bases, leaving 6 bases not matched to a gene. The CDR3 sequence is 15 residues long. The V gene's germline CDR1 is SGHNT and CDR2 YYREEE (reference sequence). The CDR3 DNA sequence: TGTGCCAGCAGCTTGGACAGGGGTGGGGGCTACGAGCAGTACTTC. It is translated as CASSLDRGGGYEQYF.

The J gene is TRBJ2-5, the V gene TRBV10-3, with a possible D match to TRBD1 (5 bases). V shed 2 bases and J shed 1 base, with 8 bases lying between them. The CDR3 runs 14 residues. The germline gives CDR1 ENHRY, CDR2 SYGVKD. CDR3 coding DNA: TGTGCCATCAGTGAGCAGGGCGGCCAAGAGACCCAGTACTTC. This codes for CAISEQGGQETQYF.

The chain carries TRBV5-1 and TRBJ1-5; TRBD1 aligns across 8 bases. CDR1 SGHRS and CDR2 YFSETQ come from the germline V gene. The V gene end was trimmed by 1 base and the J gene end by 1 base; junction bases not matched to a gene: 4. This CDR3 is 16 amino acids long. CDR3 in amino acids: CASSLYYRGSNQPQHF. DNA for the CDR3: TGCGCCAGCAGCTTGTACTACAGGGGGAGCAATCAGCCCCAGCATTTT.

This chain connects TRBV28 to TRBJ1-2, with unresolved D. The CDR3 is made up of 14 amino acids. The germline CDR1 and CDR2 sequences are MDHEN and SYDVKM. V lost 2 bases to trimming and J lost 5 bases, with 12 bases between them. Here the CDR3 reads CASSLVRGVYGYTF. The CDR3 nucleotides read TGTGCCAGCAGTTTAGTCCGGGGAGTTTATGGCTACACCTTC.

V gene TRBV29-1 combines with J gene TRBJ2-7; 13 bases match TRBD2. Germline V gene lookup returns CDR1 SQVTM and CDR2 ANQGSEA. The CDR3 is 13 residues long. The V gene end was trimmed by 7 bases and the J gene end by 2 bases; junction bases not matched to a gene: 2. This chain's CDR3 is CSAGTSGTYEQYF. CDR3 sequence (DNA): TGCAGCGCCGGGACTAGCGGGACCTACGAGCAGTACTTC.

This clone was seen more than once but under ten times. The gene calls are TRBV6-1 and TRBJ1-2; 8 bases align to TRBD1. Per germline, CDR1 MNHNS and CDR2 SASEGT. The CDR3 has 13 residues. Losses at the gene ends were 9 bases for V and 8 bases for J; bases not matched to a gene: 11. CDR3 nucleotides: TGTGCCAGTCCGCCCCAACAGGGGGGCGGCTACACCTTC. It yields the protein CASPPQQGGGYTF.

The chain combines TRBV28 with TRBJ1-4, with 9 bases identical to TRBD1. The CDR3 consists of 15 residues. From germline, CDR1 is MDHEN and CDR2 SYDVKM. V lost 3 bases to trimming and J lost 7 bases; unmatched junction nucleotides: 6. The CDR3 loop reads CASSLTGTGSEKLFF. The CDR3 DNA reads TGTGCCAGCAGTTTGACCGGGACAGGGAGTGAAAAACTGTTTTTT.

This chain uses TRBV30 with TRBJ2-3, with TRBD1 as a possible D gene (5 bases). Germline assignment: CDR1 GTSNPN and CDR2 SVGIG (reference sequence). The V end lost 3 bases, the J end lost 2 bases, and 15 bases lay between the germline ends. This CDR3 spans 15 amino acids. CDR3 DNA sequence: TGTGCCTGGAGGGACACAGGAGAACTCACAGATACGCAGTATTTT. Encoded protein: CAWRDTGELTDTQYF.

This clone was counted once. The V gene is TRBV28, the J gene TRBJ2-1; D could derive from TRBD1 or TRBD2 (5 bases each). This CDR3 is 15 amino acids long. Trimming removed 4 bases at V and 7 bases at J, with 17 bases between. Germline V gene sequence: CDR1 MDHEN, CDR2 SYDVKM. CDR3 amino acids: CASSSYRGTRNEQFF. DNA of the CDR3: TGTGCCAGCAGTTCGTACCGGGGCACTCGGAATGAGCAGTTCTTC.

The rearrangement joins TRBV28 to TRBJ2-7, with 11 nucleotides matching TRBD2. V lost 5 bases, J lost 5 bases, and 14 bases stayed unmatched. The CDR3 is made up of 17 amino acids. Germline CDR1 reads MDHEN; CDR2 reads SYDVKM. The CDR3 sequence: CASSPRKTSGSSHEQYF. In DNA form, the CDR3 reads TGTGCCAGCAGTCCTCGGAAAACTAGCGGGAGTTCCCACGAGCAGTACTTC.

The V gene is TRBV5-5, the J gene TRBJ1-4; 7 nucleotides match TRBD1. Trimming at V came to 4 bases and at J to 0 bases, leaving 3 bases not matched to a gene. The CDR3 is 15 residues long. CDR1 SGHKS and CDR2 YYEKEE come from the germline V gene (reference sequence). CDR3 sequence (DNA): TGTGCCAGCAGCCTCACAGGGGCAACTAATGAAAAACTGTTTTTT. This sequence encodes CASSLTGATNEKLFF.

The chain couples TRBV5-1 to TRBJ2-1; the D is unclear. Deletions cut 4 bases from V and 1 base from J, with 9 bases between. The CDR3 sequence is 14 residues long. The V gene's germline CDR1 is SGHRS and CDR2 YFSETQ. The CDR3 here is CASSNLGSYNEQFF. The CDR3 DNA follows: TGCGCCAGCAGCAACTTAGGATCCTACAATGAGCAGTTCTTC.

There are a few counts of this clone. V gene TRBV19 combines with J gene TRBJ2-4; 7 bases are shared with TRBD2. This CDR3 contains 17 residues. Germline V gene sequence: CDR1 LNHDA, CDR2 SQIVND (reference sequence). Trimming cost V 0 bases and J 2 bases; bases outside gene matches: 7. CDR3 DNA: TGTGCCAGTAGTATAGATCGCGGGAGTAAAACCAAAAACATTCAGTACTTC. This gives the protein CASSIDRGSKTKNIQYF.

The chain uses TRBV29-1 and TRBJ2-5, with D tentatively TRBD1 or TRBD2 (5 bases each). The germline V gene encodes CDR1 SQVTM and CDR2 ANQGSEA. Trimming left V 6 bases short and J 4 bases short, with 12 bases between. The CDR3 consists of 12 residues. The CDR3 spells CSVGVGGETQYF. CDR3 DNA sequence: TGCAGCGTAGGAGTTGGGGGAGAGACCCAGTACTTC.

V and J are TRBV27 and TRBJ2-1; 7 nucleotides align to TRBD2. The V gene end was trimmed by 4 bases and the J gene end by 4 bases; junction bases not matched to a gene: 10. Germline V gene data show CDR1 as MNHEY and CDR2 as SMNVEV (reference sequence). The CDR3 runs to 16 residues. The CDR3 protein is CASSYRSGIGYNEQFF. Here the CDR3 DNA reads TGTGCCAGCAGTTACCGAAGCGGGATAGGATACAATGAGCAGTTCTTC.

This clone was observed a few times. This sequence joins TRBV2 and TRBJ1-2; 8 bases are a match to TRBD1. From germline, CDR1 is SNHLY and CDR2 FYNNEI. With 3 bases clipped from V and 0 bases from J, the junction kept 6 bases outside the gene matches. CDR3 length: 16 amino acids. The CDR3 bases are TGTGCCAGCAGTGAGAACAGGGGGAAAGCTAACTATGGCTACACCTTC. Translating gives CASSENRGKANYGYTF.

The chain links TRBV9 to TRBJ1-3; D is ambiguous. The CDR3 is 16 residues long. The V end was cut by 4 bases, the J end by 4 bases, with 18 bases between. Germline V gives CDR1 SGDLS, CDR2 YYNGEE. CDR3 in amino acids: CASSTQNTGAGNTIYF. Here the CDR3 DNA reads TGTGCCAGCAGCACGCAAAATACGGGAGCCGGAAACACCATATATTTT.

This clone was counted once. The gene calls are TRBV28 and TRBJ1-1; D is unresolved. Germline CDR1 is MDHEN and CDR2 is SYDVKM. CDR3 size: 14 residues. The germline V and J ends were trimmed by 7 bases and 2 bases, with 14 bases remaining between them. The DNA of the CDR3 is TGTGCCAGCAAAATCCCACGGGAAAACACTGAAGCTTTCTTT. It codes for CASKIPRENTEAFF.

The table lists this clone with a count of one. The V gene is TRBV6-1, the J gene TRBJ2-7, with D possibly TRBD1 on 6 matching bases. The CDR3 sequence is 14 residues long. Germline V CDR1 and CDR2: MNHNS, SASEGT. V dropped 6 bases and J dropped 5 bases, with 17 bases sitting between them. The chain's CDR3 is CASSETGNFDEQYF. The CDR3 DNA is TGTGCCAGCAGCGAAACAGGGAATTTTGACGAGCAGTACTTC.

The chain has TRBV9 and TRBJ2-1, with D possibly matching TRBD1 (5 bases). CDR1 SGDLS and CDR2 YYNGEE come from the germline V gene. Trimming pared 4 bases from V and 0 bases from J, leaving 8 bases between. CDR3 length: 14 residues. As DNA, the CDR3 is TGTGCCAGCAGCCCCCAGGGCTCCTACAATGAGCAGTTCTTC. Amino acids: CASSPQGSYNEQFF.

The chain uses TRBV7-2 and TRBJ2-7, with 9 bases aligning to TRBD1. Germline CDR1 reads SGHTA; CDR2 reads FQGNSA. Trimming cost V 5 bases and J 0 bases; bases outside gene matches: 5. The CDR3 runs 15 residues. DNA of the CDR3: TGTGCCAGCAGCAACCGGGACAGGGTCTCCTACGAGCAGTACTTC. It is translated as CASSNRDRVSYEQYF.